This T cell receptor (beta chain) emerged from a study of early T cells in non-severe SARS-CoV-2 infection. The TCR library protocol was used to attach unique molecular identifiers. These identifiers were attached to individual cDNA molecules. TCRdb reprocessed the 5' RACE reads via MiXCR and lists one record per CDR3 protein. The sample records 35,000 to 45,000 distinct CDR3 sequences, 9% to 10% being singletons. The CDR3 contains 12 residues. The germline gives CDR1 SGHVS, CDR2 FQNEAQ. V lost 3 bases and J 8 bases, leaving 5 bases between the germline ends. The sequencing input was whole blood. This chain uses TRBV7-8 with TRBJ1-6; D is ambiguous. The TCR was taken from an adult who was a healthcare worker with PCR-confirmed SARS-CoV-2 infection or an uninfected control (not recorded which). The CDR3: CASSFIDSPLHF. CDR3 in DNA: TGTGCCAGCAGCTTTATTGATTCACCCCTCCACTTT. The complete variable domain, with remaining parts taken from reference TRBV7-8 and TRBJ1-6, reads GAGVSQSPRYKVAKRGQDVALRCDPISGHVSLFWYQQALGQGPEFLTYFQNEAQLDKSGLPSDRFFAERPEGSVSTLKIQRTQQEDSAVYLCASSFIDSPLHFGNGTRLTVT.